What follows are 31 T cell receptor beta chains derived from one specimen sequenced in a study of blood T cell repertoires in COVID-19. Repertoires were generated with immunoSEQ multiplex PCR, while TCRdb's copy carries only in-frame clones and drops some. Altogether about 75,000 clones are present, about 88% being singletons, with the ten largest covering approximately 19%. Sequences were obtained from peripheral blood. These receptors all come from a human donor in a cohort sampled during active COVID-19.

CDR3 bases: TGCGCCAGCAGCTTGGTGGGGGGTAGCACAGATACGCAGTATTTT. This encodes CASSLVGGSTDTQYF. V and J are TRBV5-1 and TRBJ2-3, with a tentative D call TRBD2 (6 bases). The CDR3 length is 15 residues. V lost 0 bases to trimming and J lost 0 bases, with 8 bases between them. Looked up from germline, CDR1 is SGHRS and CDR2 is YFSETQ.

The rearrangement uses TRBV4-3 and TRBJ1-4, with a tentative D call TRBD1 (6 bases). This CDR3 spans 15 amino acids. Deletions cut 4 bases from V and 4 bases from J, with 13 bases between. CDR1 LGHNA and CDR2 YSLEER come from the germline V gene. The DNA of the CDR3 is TGCGCCAGCAGCCTAAACCAGGGGTTTAATGAAAAACTGTTTTTT. Amino acid sequence: CASSLNQGFNEKLFF.

In this sample, this clone turned up once. One end of the junction fails to match germline, which may point to a read error. The chain carries TRBV6-6 and TRBJ2-3; 7 bases match TRBD2. The CDR3 extends over 15 amino acids. Germline CDR1 is MNHNY and CDR2 is SVGAGI (reference sequence). CDR3 nucleotide sequence: TGTGCCAGCAACGGGAGGACCGCCATCACACATACGCAGTATTTT. It translates to CASNGRTAITHTQYF.

This clone is classed as large. The chain joins TRBV7-9 to TRBJ2-1; 7 bases agree with TRBD1. The J segment lost 7 bases and the V segment lost 6 bases, leaving 15 bases of the junction unmatched. The CDR3 runs to 16 residues. Germline loops: CDR1 SEHNR, CDR2 FQNEAQ (reference sequence). The CDR3 here is CASSSPGQLTRNEQFF. The CDR3 nucleotides are TGTGCCAGCAGTTCGCCGGGACAGCTGACCCGGAATGAGCAGTTCTTC.

The gene calls are TRBV28 and TRBJ2-7; D call uncertain. CDR1 and CDR2 (germline): MDHEN, SYDVKM. V lost 6 bases and J lost 6, with 12 bases in between. The CDR3 spans 12 residues. CDR3 DNA sequence: TGTGCCAGCAGCCTCTCGACGGGCGAGCAGTACTTC. Amino acids: CASSLSTGEQYF.

The J gene is TRBJ1-1, the V gene TRBV3-1 (or the pseudogene TRBV3-2), with TRBD1 matching over 9 bases. J gave up 0 bases and V 3 bases, and 14 bases lay outside the gene matches. The CDR3 has 19 amino acids. Germline V gene lookup returns CDR1 LGHDT and CDR2 YNNKEL (reference sequence). CDR3 in DNA: TGTGCCAGCAGCCAGCGGACAGGGGCCCCGCGAGGAATGAACACTGAAGCTTTCTTT. Translated: CASSQRTGAPRGMNTEAFF.

This chain uses TRBV5-1 with TRBJ1-1, with D possibly TRBD1 on 6 matching bases. The CDR3 is 14 amino acids. Trimming shortened V by 0 bases and J by 12 bases, and 18 bases separated the two germline ends. Germline lookup yields CDR1 SGHRS and CDR2 YFSETQ. The CDR3 spells CASSLGGGPDTTFF. DNA for the CDR3: TGCGCCAGCAGCTTGGGTGGGGGCCCGGACACGACTTTCTTT.

The DNA of the CDR3 is TGTGCCAGTAGCAACAGCGGCCTTAATCCGTTCTTC. It translates to CASSNSGLNPFF. The V gene is TRBV19, the J gene TRBJ2-1, with a possible D match to TRBD2 (5 bases). Per the germline V gene, CDR1 is LNHDA and CDR2 is SQIVND (reference sequence). The CDR3 extends over 12 amino acids. V lost 6 bases and J lost 15, with 18 bases in between.

The CDR3 is CSVAVGVAGELFF. As DNA, the CDR3 is TGCAGCGTTGCCGTAGGGGTTGCCGGGGAGCTGTTTTTT. The rearrangement uses TRBV29-1 and TRBJ2-2, with D tentatively TRBD1 (5 bases). The V end was cut by 4 bases, the J end by 6 bases, with 12 bases between. Looked up from germline, CDR1 is SQVTM and CDR2 is ANQGSEA. The CDR3 loop spans 13 amino acids.

The genes are TRBV24-1 and TRBJ2-3, with a tentative D call TRBD1 (5 bases). Trimming took off 4 bases at V and 0 bases at J, with 13 bases between the two ends. The V gene's germline CDR1 is KGHDR and CDR2 SFDVKD. The CDR3 totals 16 residues. CDR3 in amino acids: CATSDGRVGSTDTQYF. Here the CDR3 DNA reads TGTGCCACCAGTGACGGCAGGGTGGGAAGCACAGATACGCAGTATTTT.

The chain is built from TRBV7-2 and TRBJ1-2; tentative D call: TRBD1 (5 bases). CDR1 SGHTA and CDR2 FQGNSA come from the germline V gene. This CDR3 is built from 13 residues. V was cut by 3 bases and J by 2 bases, with 7 bases left in between. The CDR3 is CASSLTENYGYTF. DNA of the CDR3: TGTGCCAGCAGCTTGACAGAGAACTATGGCTACACCTTC. The complete variable domain, with remaining parts taken from reference TRBV7-2 and TRBJ1-2, reads GAGVSQSPSNKVTEKGKDVELRCDPISGHTALYWYRQSLGQGLEFLIYFQGNSAPDKSGLPSDRFSAERTGGSVSTLTIQRTQQEDSAVYLCASSLTENYGYTFGSGTRLTVV.

This clone was found once. This chain connects TRBV5-6 to TRBJ2-3; weak D call: TRBD2 (5 bases). The V and J ends lost 2 bases and 1 base respectively, with 14 bases between them. The CDR3 is 16 amino acids. Germline-derived CDR1 and CDR2 are SGHDT and YYEEEE. The CDR3 sequence is CASSFRTGVGTDTQYF. The CDR3 DNA reads as TGTGCCAGCAGCTTTCGGACTGGAGTTGGCACAGATACGCAGTATTTT.

The V and J genes are TRBV7-2 and TRBJ1-5; a weak D match, TRBD1 (6 bases). Germline CDR1 SGHTA, CDR2 FQGNSA. V lost 5 bases to trimming and J lost 6 bases, with 14 bases between them. This CDR3 contains 14 residues. The CDR3 nucleotides are TGTGCCAGCAGCCCCGCCCTACAGGGTCAGCCCCAGCATTTT. Its translation: CASSPALQGQPQHF. Using reference TRBV7-2 and TRBJ1-5 for the parts outside the CDR3, the full variable domain is GAGVSQSPSNKVTEKGKDVELRCDPISGHTALYWYRQSLGQGLEFLIYFQGNSAPDKSGLPSDRFSAERTGGSVSTLTIQRTQQEDSAVYLCASSPALQGQPQHFGDGTRLSIL.

This chain uses TRBV5-1 with TRBJ2-2, with TRBD1 identical over 9 bases. Germline trimming cut 5 bases from V and 4 bases from J; bases unmatched to any gene: 3. This CDR3 contains 14 residues. Germline assignment: CDR1 SGHRS and CDR2 YFSETQ. For the CDR3, the DNA is TGCGCCAGCAGACAGGGGGCGGGCACCGGGGAGCTGTTTTTT. It yields the protein CASRQGAGTGELFF.

The chain joins TRBV6-2 or TRBV6-3 to TRBJ2-5, with 8 bases identical to TRBD2. The germline V gene has CDR1 MNHEY and CDR2 SVGEGT. The CDR3 sequence is 17 residues long. Trimming at V came to 2 bases and at J to 3 bases, leaving 11 bases not matched to a gene. CDR3 bases: TGTGCCAGCAGTTACGAACCTCTTGCGGGGGGAAAAGAGACCCAGTACTTC. Its translation: CASSYEPLAGGKETQYF.

This clone appeared once. The chain links TRBV9 to TRBJ2-5, with 12 nucleotides matching TRBD2. V trimming: 4 bases; J trimming: 5 bases; junction bases outside the gene matches: 3. There are 14 residues in the CDR3. Per germline, CDR1 SGDLS and CDR2 YYNGEE. The CDR3 DNA sequence: TGTGCCAGCAGCACCGGGACTAGCGGGGAGACCCAGTACTTC. Translation: CASSTGTSGETQYF.

The V and J genes are TRBV13 and TRBJ2-3; 7 bases map to TRBD1. From germline, CDR1 is PRHDT and CDR2 FYEKMQ (reference sequence). V trimming: 5 bases; J trimming: 3 bases; junction bases outside the gene matches: 5. This CDR3 region has 14 residues. CDR3 in DNA: TGTGCCAGCAGCCCTCGCAGGGGGACAGATACGCAGTATTTT. Its protein is CASSPRRGTDTQYF.

V usage is TRBV2 and J usage is TRBJ1-2; 8 bases align to TRBD1. The CDR3 totals 13 residues. Germline V gene lookup returns CDR1 SNHLY and CDR2 FYNNEI. The V gene end was trimmed by 7 bases and the J gene end by 8 bases; junction bases not matched to a gene: 9. CDR3 residues: CASTADRGRGYTF. In nucleotides, the CDR3 is TGTGCCAGCACCGCAGACAGGGGCCGGGGCTACACCTTC.

V usage is TRBV12-3 or TRBV12-4 and J usage is TRBJ1-1, with 7 positions matching TRBD1. The V and J ends lost 1 base and 8 bases, in that order; junction bases with no gene match: 4. CDR3 length: 13 residues. The CDR3 protein is CASSLGGGLEAFF. CDR3 DNA: TGTGCCAGCAGTTTAGGAGGGGGCCTAGAAGCTTTCTTT.

This chain joins TRBV28 and TRBJ2-7; TRBD1 aligns across 10 bases. V lost 6 bases and J lost 3; bases outside the gene matches: 5. The germline V gene has CDR1 MDHEN and CDR2 SYDVKM. The CDR3 covers 14 residues. CDR3 coding DNA: TGTGCCAGCAGGGCGACAGGGGGCCTCTACGAGCAGTACTTC. Its translation: CASRATGGLYEQYF.

This chain joins TRBV5-6 and TRBJ2-7; 9 positions match TRBD1. After removal of 4 bases from V and 7 bases from J, the junction contained 15 bases not matched to a gene. The CDR3 extends over 16 amino acids. In germline, CDR1 is SGHDT, CDR2 YYEEEE. The CDR3 coding sequence is TGTGCCAGCAGCATACGGACAGGGGACCGTCGGGATGAGCAGTACTTC. Its protein product is CASSIRTGDRRDEQYF. Full variable domain (missing parts from reference TRBV5-6 and TRBJ2-7): DAGVTQSPTHLIKTRGQQVTLRCSPKSGHDTVSWYQQALGQGPQFIFQYYEEEERQRGNFPDRFSGHQFPNYSSELNVNALLLGDSALYLCASSIRTGDRRDEQYFGPGTRLTVT.

This chain uses TRBV3-1 (or the pseudogene TRBV3-2) with TRBJ2-7, with unresolved D. There are 14 residues in the CDR3. Germline V gene lookup returns CDR1 LGHDT and CDR2 YNNKEL (reference sequence). V was pared by 0 bases and J by 6 bases, with 12 bases between. This chain's CDR3 is CASSQERVASEQYF. The CDR3 DNA sequence: TGTGCCAGCAGCCAAGAGAGAGTAGCAAGCGAGCAGTACTTC.

V is TRBV11-3 and J is TRBJ1-1; TRBD1 is a possible D gene (6 bases). Germline CDR1 SGHNT, CDR2 YENEEA. The CDR3 has 13 amino acids. V lost 5 bases and J 1 base, leaving 8 bases between the germline ends. The CDR3 bases are TGTGCCAGCAGCCGACAGGAGAACACTGAAGCTTTCTTT. Its protein product is CASSRQENTEAFF.

The rearrangement links TRBV3-1 (or the pseudogene TRBV3-2) to TRBJ2-2; 12 positions match TRBD2. Germline values: CDR1 LGHDT, CDR2 YNNKEL (reference sequence). V was pared by 1 base and J by 4 bases, with 4 bases of the junction left unmatched. The CDR3 runs to 17 residues. CDR3 amino acids: CASSQALAGGFTGELFF. For the CDR3, the DNA is TGTGCCAGCAGCCAAGCCCTAGCGGGAGGGTTCACCGGGGAGCTGTTTTTT.

This rearrangement joins TRBV10-3 to TRBJ2-3, with 12 bases that match TRBD2. Germline V gene lookup returns CDR1 ENHRY and CDR2 SYGVKD. CDR3 size: 17 residues. The trim removed 3 bases at V and 3 bases at J, leaving 7 bases unmatched. The CDR3 nucleotides read TGTGCCATCAGTGACCCGACTAGCGGGGGCACGACAGATACGCAGTATTTT. Residues: CAISDPTSGGTTDTQYF.

This clone has only one observation. The chain recombines TRBV19 with TRBJ1-1; D uncertain. Germline lookup yields CDR1 LNHDA and CDR2 SQIVND (reference sequence). This CDR3 is 14 amino acids long. V gave up 3 bases and J gave up 1 base, with 9 bases separating them. CDR3 residues: CASSISYRNTEAFF. Written as DNA, the CDR3 is TGTGCCAGTAGTATCTCTTACAGGAACACTGAAGCTTTCTTT.

CDR3 nucleotide sequence: TGTGCCAGCAGACCAACAGGGGTAAATCAGCCCCAGCATTTT. Translated, it gives CASRPTGVNQPQHF. The genes are TRBV7-2 and TRBJ1-5; 7 bases align to TRBD1. The V and J ends lost 6 bases and 4 bases, in that order; junction bases with no gene match: 6. The CDR3 has 14 amino acids. The V gene's germline CDR1 is SGHTA and CDR2 FQGNSA. The whole variable domain, remainder taken from reference TRBV7-2 and TRBJ1-5, is GAGVSQSPSNKVTEKGKDVELRCDPISGHTALYWYRQSLGQGLEFLIYFQGNSAPDKSGLPSDRFSAERTGGSVSTLTIQRTQQEDSAVYLCASRPTGVNQPQHFGDGTRLSIL.

The rearrangement links TRBV6-5 to TRBJ2-7; D is ambiguous. Between the trimmed V and J ends, which lost 2 bases and 6 bases, there was a span of 5 bases. The CDR3 consists of 11 residues. Germline assignment: CDR1 MNHEY and CDR2 SVGAGI. The CDR3 spells CASSYRSEQYF. The CDR3 region has the DNA TGTGCCAGCAGTTACCGGAGCGAGCAGTACTTC.

This clone was picked up many times. The chain couples TRBV19 to TRBJ1-2; weak D call: TRBD1 (5 bases). Per germline, CDR1 LNHDA and CDR2 SQIVND (reference sequence). Trimming took off 4 bases at V and 7 bases at J, with 19 bases between the two ends. The CDR3 sequence is 15 residues long. CDR3 coding DNA: TGTGCCAGTAGTAACCAAGACAGTTCCAGGGCTGGCTACACCTTC. Translated: CASSNQDSSRAGYTF.

The chain combines TRBV30 with TRBJ1-1, with a possible D match to TRBD1 (6 bases). V shed 0 bases and J shed 3 bases, with 11 bases lying between them. There are 14 residues in the CDR3. CDR1 and CDR2 (germline): GTSNPN, SVGIG (reference sequence). For the CDR3, the DNA is TGTGCCTGGAGTGTAAAAGGGGGGGACACTGAAGCTTTCTTT. Its translation: CAWSVKGGDTEAFF. Supplemented by reference TRBV30 and TRBJ1-1, the full variable domain reads SQTIHQWPATLVQPVGSPLSLECTVEGTSNPNLYWYRQAAGRGLQLLFYSVGIGQISSEVPQNLSASRPQDRQFILSSKKLLLSDSGFYLCAWSVKGGDTEAFFGQGTRLTVV.

This chain joins TRBV19 and TRBJ1-6; tentatively, D is TRBD1 (5 bases). The V end lost 0 bases, the J end lost 7 bases, and 13 bases lay between the germline ends. This CDR3 region has 16 residues. CDR1 is LNHDA and CDR2 is SQIVND in the germline V gene (reference sequence). The CDR3 sequence is CASSIDRRQTNSPLHF. The CDR3, as DNA: TGTGCCAGTAGTATAGATCGGAGACAGACCAATTCACCCCTCCACTTT.